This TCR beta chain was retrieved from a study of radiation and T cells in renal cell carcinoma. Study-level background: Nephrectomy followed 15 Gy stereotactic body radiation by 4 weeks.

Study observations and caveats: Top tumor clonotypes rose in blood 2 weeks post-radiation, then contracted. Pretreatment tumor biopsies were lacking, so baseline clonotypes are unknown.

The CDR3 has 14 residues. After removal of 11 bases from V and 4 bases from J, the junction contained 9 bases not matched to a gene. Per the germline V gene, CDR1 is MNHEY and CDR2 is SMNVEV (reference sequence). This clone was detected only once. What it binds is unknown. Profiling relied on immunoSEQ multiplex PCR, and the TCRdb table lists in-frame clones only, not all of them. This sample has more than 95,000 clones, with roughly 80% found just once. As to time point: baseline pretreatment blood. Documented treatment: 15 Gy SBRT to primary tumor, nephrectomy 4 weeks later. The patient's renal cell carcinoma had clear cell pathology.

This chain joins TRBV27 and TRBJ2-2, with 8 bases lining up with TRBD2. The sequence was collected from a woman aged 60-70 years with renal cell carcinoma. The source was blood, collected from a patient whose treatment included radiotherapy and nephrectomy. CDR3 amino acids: CASSGRGGTGELFF. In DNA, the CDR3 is TGTGCCTCAAGCGGGAGAGGAGGCACCGGGGAGCTGTTTTTT.